These 9 T cell receptor beta chains were all obtained from the same sample, sequenced in a study of T cells expressing NK-cell markers. TCRdb reprocessed the 5' RACE reads, keeping one entry per CDR3 protein, no DNA. This sample carries a few hundred thousand distinct CDR3 sequences, with over 4% going to the ten biggest clones. Sequencing was performed on blood T cells: a sorted CD56 or NKG2C T cell subset, CD4+ or CD8+ T cells, or bulk PBMC T cells (not recorded which). All receptors come from a man aged 18-70 years in good health.

The chain has TRBV5-1 and TRBJ2-7; checking the TCRdb D call of TRBD1 is not possible without DNA. Germline V gene sequence: CDR1 SGHRS, CDR2 YFSETQ. The CDR3 sequence is 15 residues long. CDR3 sequence: CASSEGTVFPNEQYF.

The V call is TRBV5-1, the J call TRBJ1-2; there is no DNA to check the TCRdb D call of TRBD1. Germline-derived CDR1 and CDR2 are SGHRS and YFSETQ. This CDR3 comprises 15 residues. The CDR3: CASSLRGGANYGYTF.

J is TRBJ1-6 and V is TRBV6-1. The germline V gene has CDR1 MNHNS and CDR2 SASEGT. CDR3 size: 16 residues. The CDR3 here is CASSSTPGGGNSPLHF.

The genes are TRBV14 and TRBJ2-2; TCRdb returns TRBD1, unconfirmable since there is no DNA. The CDR3 is 16 amino acids. Germline assignment: CDR1 SGHDN and CDR2 FVKESK. The CDR3 region is CASSLARAANTGELFF.

The gene calls are TRBV25-1 and TRBJ2-4. This CDR3 is built from 16 residues. Germline-derived CDR1 and CDR2 are MGHDK and SYGVNS. CDR3 in amino acids: CASSGSTVLAKNIQYF. The full variable domain, with the rest looked up from reference TRBV25-1 and TRBJ2-4, is EADIYQTPRYLVIGTGKKITLECSQTMGHDKMYWYQQDPGMELHLIHYSYGVNSTEKGDLSSESTVSRIRTEHFPLTLESARPSHTSQYLCASSGSTVLAKNIQYFGAGTRLSVL.

This chain joins TRBV7-9 and TRBJ1-2. The CDR3 has 12 amino acids. The germline CDR1 and CDR2 sequences are SEHNR and FQNEAQ (reference sequence). The CDR3 region is CASSSQRGGYTF.

The gene calls are TRBV2 and TRBJ1-2. Germline-derived CDR1 and CDR2 are SNHLY and FYNNEI. CDR3 size: 15 residues. The CDR3 here is CASSDRERGNYGYTF.

The chain is built from TRBV6-2 or TRBV6-3 and TRBJ2-2; lacking DNA, the TRBD1 call made by TCRdb goes unchecked. The CDR3 length is 15 residues. CDR1 and CDR2 from the germline V gene are MNHEY and SVGEGT. This CDR3 is CASRPDRGYTGELFF.

The chain joins TRBV19 to TRBJ2-7; the TCRdb call, TRBD2, lacks DNA for checking. The CDR3 spans 16 residues. Per the germline V gene, CDR1 is LNHDA and CDR2 is SQIVND (reference sequence). CDR3 sequence: CASSTLGGGALNEQYF. Combining the CDR3 with reference TRBV19 and TRBJ2-7 gives the whole variable domain DGGITQSPKYLFRKEGQNVTLSCEQNLNHDAMYWYRQDPGQGLRLIYYSQIVNDFQKGDIAEGYSVSREKKESFPLTVTSAQKNPTAFYLCASSTLGGGALNEQYFGPGTRLTVT.